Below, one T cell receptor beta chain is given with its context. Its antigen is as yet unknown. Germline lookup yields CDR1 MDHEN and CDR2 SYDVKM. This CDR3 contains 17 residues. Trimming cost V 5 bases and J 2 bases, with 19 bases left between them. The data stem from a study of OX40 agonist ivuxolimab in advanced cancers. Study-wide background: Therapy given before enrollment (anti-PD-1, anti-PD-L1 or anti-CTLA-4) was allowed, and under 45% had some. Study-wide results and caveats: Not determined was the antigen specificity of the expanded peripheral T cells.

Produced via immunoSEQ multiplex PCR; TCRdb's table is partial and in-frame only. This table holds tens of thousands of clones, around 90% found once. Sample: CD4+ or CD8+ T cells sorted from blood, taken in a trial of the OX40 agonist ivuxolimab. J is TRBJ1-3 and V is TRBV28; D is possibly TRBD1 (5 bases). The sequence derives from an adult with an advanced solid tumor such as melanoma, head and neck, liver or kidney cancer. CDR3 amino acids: CASSPPPQGGPGNTIYF. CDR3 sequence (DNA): TGTGCCAGCAGTCCACCCCCCCAGGGAGGACCTGGAAACACCATATATTTT.